The 20 T cell receptor beta chains in this list originate from one sample, sequenced in a study of shared T cell receptors in the human thymus. Sequenced by immunoSEQ multiplex PCR; TCRdb stores in-frame clones only, minus some. In the table there are 540,000 or so clones, 75% to 80% of which are singletons. Another study also made use of these data, one on human thymus T cells.

The sample was thymocytes. The receptors derive from a boy in the first two years of life with a congenital heart defect.

This clone has more than one count but fewer than ten. The rearrangement links TRBV6-4 to TRBJ2-1, with D maybe TRBD2 (6 bases). Germline CDR1 MRHNA, CDR2 SNTAGT. The CDR3 is 13 residues long. The V gene lost 4 bases and the J gene lost 16 bases, with 20 bases spanning the gap. CDR3 protein: CASSGPGGPTHFF. CDR3 bases: TGTGCCAGCAGTGGCCCCGGGGGTCCCACGCACTTCTTC.

The genes are TRBV5-6 and TRBJ2-1; D gene ambiguous. CDR3 length: 14 residues. The germline V and J ends were trimmed by 3 bases and 9 bases, with 16 bases remaining between them. Germline CDR1 and CDR2: SGHDT and YYEEEE. This CDR3 is CASSSQVCVAEQFF. CDR3 DNA sequence: TGTGCCAGCAGCTCCCAGGTATGCGTGGCTGAGCAGTTCTTC.

This chain joins TRBV6-1 and TRBJ2-3; D perhaps matches TRBD2 (5 bases). V was pared by 7 bases and J by 2 bases, with 13 bases between. The CDR3 is 14 amino acids. Germline CDR1 is MNHNS and CDR2 is SASEGT. DNA of the CDR3: TGTGCCAGCAACCTAGCTCGGGACACAGATACGCAGTATTTT. It yields the protein CASNLARDTDTQYF.

CDR3 nucleotides: TGCGCCAGCAGCTTGGTTGCGGGCGGGAGCACTGAAGCTTTCTTT. As protein: CASSLVAGGSTEAFF. This rearrangement joins TRBV5-1 to TRBJ1-1; the D is unclear. With 0 bases removed from V and 4 bases from J, the gap between germline ends came to 13 bases. The CDR3 is 15 amino acids. Germline V gives CDR1 SGHRS, CDR2 YFSETQ.

The chain carries TRBV5-1 and TRBJ2-7, with D possibly matching TRBD1 (6 bases). The V end lost 4 bases, the J end lost 2 bases, and 19 bases lay between the germline ends. The CDR3 totals 16 residues. From germline, CDR1 is SGHRS and CDR2 YFSETQ. The CDR3 bases are TGCGCCAGCAGCCCAACCCCGACAGGCGTTACCTACGAGCAGTACTTC. This gives the protein CASSPTPTGVTYEQYF. The complete variable domain, with remaining parts taken from reference TRBV5-1 and TRBJ2-7, reads KAGVTQTPRYLIKTRGQQVTLSCSPISGHRSVSWYQQTPGQGLQFLFEYFSETQRNKGNFPGRFSGRQFSNSRSEMNVSTLELGDSALYLCASSPTPTGVTYEQYFGPGTRLTVT.

The gene calls are TRBV7-2 and TRBJ2-7; D might be TRBD1 (5 bases). Between the trimmed V and J ends, which lost 8 bases and 3 bases, there was a span of 11 bases. There are 12 residues in the CDR3. CDR1 and CDR2 from the germline V gene are SGHTA and FQGNSA. The CDR3 here is CASGEGVYEQYF. In nucleotides, the CDR3 is TGTGCCAGCGGAGAAGGGGTCTACGAGCAGTACTTC.

The CDR3 protein is CASRNLLGQKNTLNTEAFF. In DNA, the CDR3 is TGCGCCAGCAGGAATTTGCTGGGACAGAAGAATACACTGAACACTGAAGCTTTCTTT. This chain links TRBV5-1 with TRBJ1-1; 7 nucleotides line up with TRBD1. This CDR3 has 19 residues. After removal of 5 bases from V and 0 bases from J, the junction contained 19 bases not matched to a gene. CDR1 is SGHRS, CDR2 YFSETQ, per germline.

The rearrangement uses TRBV7-2 and TRBJ2-1; 10 nucleotides align to TRBD2. The CDR3 contains 18 residues. From germline, CDR1 is SGHTA and CDR2 FQGNSA. The trim removed 1 base at V and 7 bases at J, leaving 13 bases unmatched. The CDR3 DNA follows: TGTGCCAGCAGCTTAGTAGGGATAGCGGGAGGCCCCTTAAATGAGCAGTTCTTC. Translation gives CASSLVGIAGGPLNEQFF.

In the case of this clone: This sample also contains other DNA sequences that code for the same CDR3. This chain uses TRBV5-1 with TRBJ2-3; 7 nucleotides align to TRBD2. The CDR3 extends over 14 amino acids. Per the germline V gene, CDR1 is SGHRS and CDR2 is YFSETQ. Unmatched junction bases numbered 0, after V lost 2 bases and J lost 0 bases. CDR3 sequence: CASSLAGSTDTQYF. For the CDR3, the DNA is TGCGCCAGCAGCTTAGCGGGGAGCACAGATACGCAGTATTTT. Supplemented by reference TRBV5-1 and TRBJ2-3, the full variable domain reads KAGVTQTPRYLIKTRGQQVTLSCSPISGHRSVSWYQQTPGQGLQFLFEYFSETQRNKGNFPGRFSGRQFSNSRSEMNVSTLELGDSALYLCASSLAGSTDTQYFGPGTRLTVL.

This clone showed up just once. The rearrangement uses TRBV4-2 and TRBJ2-4; maybe TRBD1 (6 bases). Germline loops: CDR1 LGHNA, CDR2 YNFKEQ. The V end lost 3 bases, the J end lost 3 bases, and 9 bases lay between the germline ends. The CDR3 has 14 residues. The CDR3 loop is CASSQDSGKNIQYF. The CDR3 region has the DNA TGTGCCAGCAGCCAGGACAGTGGCAAAAACATTCAGTACTTC.

The chain employs TRBV25-1 and TRBJ2-7; TRBD1 is a possible D gene (5 bases). Germline CDR1 reads MGHDK; CDR2 reads SYGVNS. Trimming stripped 10 bases from V and 0 bases from J, with 13 bases between. The CDR3 spans 13 residues. The DNA for the CDR3 is TGTGCCATCCAGACAGCCACCTCCTACGAGCAGTACTTC. Translating gives CAIQTATSYEQYF.

CDR3 DNA sequence: TGTGCCAGCTCACCACCGAAGAGGACAGTGAACACTGAAGCTTTCTTT. It encodes CASSPPKRTVNTEAFF. The J gene is TRBJ1-1, the V gene TRBV18; possible D gene TRBD1, 6 bases. The V end was cut by 0 bases, the J end by 0 bases, with 11 bases between. Germline V CDR1 and CDR2: KGHSH, LQKENI. The CDR3 length is 16 residues.

With regard to this clone: Other DNA sequences in the same sample also yield this CDR3. The J gene is TRBJ1-5, the V gene TRBV27, with 9 bases identical to TRBD1. This CDR3 is 15 amino acids long. Germline V gives CDR1 MNHEY, CDR2 SMNVEV (reference sequence). J lost 6 bases, V lost 5 bases, and 8 bases had no gene match. The CDR3 region has the DNA TGTGCCAGCAGTCCCGGGGACAGGGCAGGTCAGCCCCAGCATTTT. Translating it yields CASSPGDRAGQPQHF.

V gene TRBV29-1 combines with J gene TRBJ2-7; 14 bases align to TRBD2. This CDR3 is built from 19 residues. Germline-derived CDR1 and CDR2 are SQVTM and ANQGSEA. V shed 4 bases and J 2 bases; nucleotides not matched to a gene: 16. The CDR3 bases are TGCAGCGTTGTTCTATCCCCCGGGACTAGCGGGGGAGTTACCTACGAGCAGTACTTC. Protein: CSVVLSPGTSGGVTYEQYF.

V gene TRBV4-3 combines with J gene TRBJ2-1, with TRBD2 matching over 8 bases. CDR3 length: 17 amino acids. Trimming removed 1 base from V and 7 bases from J; junction bases left unmatched: 12. Germline V lookup: CDR1 LGHNA, CDR2 YSLEER. For the CDR3, the DNA is TGCGCCAGCAGCCAAGGCCCTCGTAGCGGGAATATAAATGAGCAGTTCTTC. Residues: CASSQGPRSGNINEQFF.

This clone was recorded once. The rearrangement uses TRBV19 and TRBJ2-1; D is uncertain. Trimming took 4 bases from V and 4 from J, leaving 26 bases between them. The CDR3 loop spans 19 amino acids. Germline V gene data show CDR1 as LNHDA and CDR2 as SQIVND (reference sequence). CDR3 region: CASSNPNRLASARYNEQFF. DNA of the CDR3: TGTGCCAGTAGTAACCCAAATCGGCTCGCTAGTGCCCGATACAATGAGCAGTTCTTC.

In its sample, this clone was seen a few times. This rearrangement joins TRBV7-8 to TRBJ2-3; 8 nucleotides agree with TRBD2. Per the germline V gene, CDR1 is SGHVS and CDR2 is FQNEAQ. CDR3 length equals 15 residues. J lost 5 bases, V lost 5 bases, and 9 bases had no gene match. The CDR3 is CASSPGTSRVDTQYF. CDR3 sequence (DNA): TGTGCCAGCAGCCCCGGGACTAGTCGTGTAGATACGCAGTATTTT.

The chain combines TRBV19 with TRBJ2-1; D is perhaps TRBD2 (6 bases). The CDR3 extends over 19 amino acids. V was clipped by 2 bases and J by 4 bases, with 24 bases between them. Germline loops: CDR1 LNHDA, CDR2 SQIVND (reference sequence). The CDR3 region is CASSIRQDMEAGPYNEQFF. In nucleotides, the CDR3 is TGTGCCAGTAGTATACGGCAGGATATGGAAGCGGGCCCATACAATGAGCAGTTCTTC.

This rearrangement joins TRBV7-7 to TRBJ2-3; 8 bases map to TRBD2. The V gene end was trimmed by 1 base and the J gene end by 12 bases; junction bases not matched to a gene: 6. The CDR3 loop spans 13 amino acids. CDR1 and CDR2 (germline): SSHAT, FNYEAQ (reference sequence). The CDR3 DNA follows: TGTGCCAGCAGCTTAGATGGGCGGGGGGTACAGTATTTT. Translation gives CASSLDGRGVQYF.

The V call is TRBV28, the J call TRBJ2-7; tentative D call: TRBD1 (6 bases). Germline V lookup: CDR1 MDHEN, CDR2 SYDVKM. Trimming pared 2 bases from V and 4 bases from J, leaving 6 bases between. There are 12 residues in the CDR3. The CDR3 protein is CASSLQGYEQYF. CDR3 DNA: TGTGCCAGCAGTTTACAGGGGTACGAGCAGTACTTC.